The TCR beta chain described here comes from a study of cytomegalovirus exposure and HLA in healthy donors. General study points: In the 120 validation repertoires, a later analysis found that first-cohort TCR clusters tended to co-occur.

CDR1 and CDR2 from the germline V gene are SGHNT and YENEEA. The CDR3 consists of 15 residues. Germline trimming cut 5 bases from V and 8 bases from J; bases unmatched to any gene: 11. Assay used: immunoSEQ multiplex PCR; TCRdb lists only in-frame clones, some missing. The table includes 130,000 to 150,000 clones, 90% detected once. On this clone itself: Its specificity is unknown.

The specimen sequenced was PBMCs. V and J are TRBV11-3 and TRBJ2-1; TRBD1 agrees at 8 bases. The sequence was collected from a woman under 40 in good health and CMV-seropositive. DNA for the CDR3: TGTGCCAGCAGCCGTACACGGACAGGGAGAGATGAGCAGTTCTTC. Protein sequence: CASSRTRTGRDEQFF. The variable domain in full, completed from reference TRBV11-3 and TRBJ2-1, reads EAGVVQSPRYKIIEKKQPVAFWCNPISGHNTLYWYLQNLGQGPELLIRYENEEAVDDSQLPKDRFSAERLKGVDSTLKIQPAELGDSAVYLCASSRTRTGRDEQFFGPGTRLTVL.